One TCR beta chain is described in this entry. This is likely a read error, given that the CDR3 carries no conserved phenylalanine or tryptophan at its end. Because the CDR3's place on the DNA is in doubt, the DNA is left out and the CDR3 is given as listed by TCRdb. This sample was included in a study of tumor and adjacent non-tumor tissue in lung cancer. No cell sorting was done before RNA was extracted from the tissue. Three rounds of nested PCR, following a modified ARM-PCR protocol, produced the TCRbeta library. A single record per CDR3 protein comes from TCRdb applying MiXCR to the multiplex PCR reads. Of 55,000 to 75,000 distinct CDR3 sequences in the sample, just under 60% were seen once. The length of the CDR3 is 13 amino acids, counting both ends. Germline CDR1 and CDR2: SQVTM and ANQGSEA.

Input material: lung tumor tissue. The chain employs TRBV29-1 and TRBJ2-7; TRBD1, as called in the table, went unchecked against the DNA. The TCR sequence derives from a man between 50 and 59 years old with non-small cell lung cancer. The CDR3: CSVTMGGLREQYL.